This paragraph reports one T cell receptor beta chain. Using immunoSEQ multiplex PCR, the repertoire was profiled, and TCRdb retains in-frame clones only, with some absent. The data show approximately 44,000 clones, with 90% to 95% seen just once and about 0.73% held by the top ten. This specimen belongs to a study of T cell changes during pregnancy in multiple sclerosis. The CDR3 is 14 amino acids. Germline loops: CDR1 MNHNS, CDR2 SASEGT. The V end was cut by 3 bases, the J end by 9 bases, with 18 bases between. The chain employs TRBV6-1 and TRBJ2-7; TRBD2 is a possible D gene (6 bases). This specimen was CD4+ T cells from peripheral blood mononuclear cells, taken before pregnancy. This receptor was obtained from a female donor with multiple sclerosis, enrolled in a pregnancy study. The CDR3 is CASSDRDSRTGQYF. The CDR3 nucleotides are TGTGCCAGCAGTGACCGGGACTCCCGAACGGGGCAGTACTTC.